The following is a T cell receptor (beta chain) sequence with its context. Its target is not known. Use of 60 Vbeta and 13 Jbeta primers characterized the PCR. Original analysis: Roughly 11 million shared chains were among the approximately 76 million unique TCR beta chains that a later analysis counted. Clones were read by immunoSEQ multiplex PCR, and TCRdb kept only the in-frame ones, dropping some. Clone size and the V and J calls come from that table; the DNA yielded D and trimming. The profile shows around 160,000 clones, around 79% of them singletons. The data were taken from a study of cytomegalovirus exposure and HLA in healthy donors. Whole-study results and caveats: Previous analysis showed most TCR beta V segments were productive about 87% or about 30% of the time.

Trimming pared 7 bases from V and 2 bases from J, leaving 12 bases between. Germline values: CDR1 SEHNR, CDR2 FQNEAQ (reference sequence). The CDR3 consists of 14 residues. This chain links TRBV7-9 with TRBJ1-5; D not certain. The sequence came from a woman between 35 and 50 years old in good health and CMV-seropositive. The specimen was PBMCs. Written as DNA, the CDR3 is TGTGCCAGCAACGGAGGGAATGGCAATCAGCCCCAGCATTTT. It specifies CASNGGNGNQPQHF.